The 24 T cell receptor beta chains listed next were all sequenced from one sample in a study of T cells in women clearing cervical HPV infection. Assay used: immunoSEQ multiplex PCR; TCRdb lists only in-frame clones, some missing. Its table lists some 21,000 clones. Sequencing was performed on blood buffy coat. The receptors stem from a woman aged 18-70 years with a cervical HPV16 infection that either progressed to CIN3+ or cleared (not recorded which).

This chain's CDR3 is CSARASTDTQYF. CDR3 bases read: TGCAGTGCTAGGGCTAGCACAGATACG. The chain couples TRBV20-1 to TRBJ2-3; no reliable D call. The read ends 3 residues early relative to the CDR3; the germline J gene fills the gap. The V and J ends lost 3 bases and 0 bases respectively, with 4 bases between them. The CDR3 runs to 12 residues. The germline V gene encodes CDR1 DFQATT and CDR2 SNEGSKA (reference sequence).

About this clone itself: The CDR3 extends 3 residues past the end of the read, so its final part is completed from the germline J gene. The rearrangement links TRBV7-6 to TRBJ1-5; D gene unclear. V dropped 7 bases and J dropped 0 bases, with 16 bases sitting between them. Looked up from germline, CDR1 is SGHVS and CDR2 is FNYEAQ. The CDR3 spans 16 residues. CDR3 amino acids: CASTPLGPNSNQPQHF. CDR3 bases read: TGTGCCAGCACCCCGTTAGGGCCAAATAGCAATCAGCCC. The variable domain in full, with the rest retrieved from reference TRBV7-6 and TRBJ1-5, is GAGVSQSPRYKVTKRGQDVALRCDPISGHVSLYWYRQALGQGPEFLTYFNYEAQQDKSGLPNDRFSAERPEGSISTLTIQRTEQRDSAMYRCASTPLGPNSNQPQHFGDGTRLSIL.

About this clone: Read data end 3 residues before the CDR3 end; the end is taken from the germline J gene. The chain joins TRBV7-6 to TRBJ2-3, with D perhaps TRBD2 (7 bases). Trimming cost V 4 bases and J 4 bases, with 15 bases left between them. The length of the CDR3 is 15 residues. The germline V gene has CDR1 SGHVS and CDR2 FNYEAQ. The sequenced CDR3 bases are TGTGCCAGCAGCTCCGTAGGAGGGGGGGCAGATACG. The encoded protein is CASSSVGGGADT. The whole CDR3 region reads CASSSVGGGADTQYF. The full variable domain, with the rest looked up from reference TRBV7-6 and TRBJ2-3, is GAGVSQSPRYKVTKRGQDVALRCDPISGHVSLYWYRQALGQGPEFLTYFNYEAQQDKSGLPNDRFSAERPEGSISTLTIQRTEQRDSAMYRCASSSVGGGADTQYFGPGTRLTVL.

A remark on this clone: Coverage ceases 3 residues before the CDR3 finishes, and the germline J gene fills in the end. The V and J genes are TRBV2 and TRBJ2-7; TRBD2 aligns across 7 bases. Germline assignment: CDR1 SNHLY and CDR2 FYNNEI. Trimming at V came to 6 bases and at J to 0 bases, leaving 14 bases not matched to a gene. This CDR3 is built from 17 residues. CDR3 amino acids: CASRRLAETHYSYEQYF. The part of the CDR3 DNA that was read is TGTGCCAGCAGACGCCTAGCGGAGACCCATTACTCCTACGAG.

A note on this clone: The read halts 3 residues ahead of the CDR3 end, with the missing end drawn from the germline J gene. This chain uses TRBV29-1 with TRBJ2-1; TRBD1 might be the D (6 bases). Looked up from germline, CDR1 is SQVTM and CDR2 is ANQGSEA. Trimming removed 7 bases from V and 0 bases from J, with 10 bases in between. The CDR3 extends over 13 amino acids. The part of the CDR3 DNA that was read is TGCAGCGCCAGGGGTAGCTCCTACAATGAG. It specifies CSARGSSYNE. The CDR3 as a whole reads CSARGSSYNEQFF.

CDR3 protein: CASSDGGGVNEQFF. CDR3 bases read: TGCGCCAGCAGTGACGGAGGGGGGGTGAATGAG. The V gene is TRBV10-1, the J gene TRBJ2-1, with D possibly TRBD2 on 7 matching bases. The read is 3 residues too short to cover the CDR3 end, so that end is filled in from the germline J gene. The length of the CDR3 is 14 residues. V lost 3 bases to trimming and J lost 7 bases, with 13 bases between them. Germline CDR1 WNHNN, CDR2 SYGVQD (reference sequence).

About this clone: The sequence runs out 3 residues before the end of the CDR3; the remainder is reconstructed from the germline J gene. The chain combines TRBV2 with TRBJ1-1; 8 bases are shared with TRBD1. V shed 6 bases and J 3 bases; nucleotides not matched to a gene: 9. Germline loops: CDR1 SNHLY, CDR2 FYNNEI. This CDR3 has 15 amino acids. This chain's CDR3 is CASRVRGRRDTEAFF. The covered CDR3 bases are TGTGCCAGCAGGGTCAGGGGGCGGAGGGACACTGAA.

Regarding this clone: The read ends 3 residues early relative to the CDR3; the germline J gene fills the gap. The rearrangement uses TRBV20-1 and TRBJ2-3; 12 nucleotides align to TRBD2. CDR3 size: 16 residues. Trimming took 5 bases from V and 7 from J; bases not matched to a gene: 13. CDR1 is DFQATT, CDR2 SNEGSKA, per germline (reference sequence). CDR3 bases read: TGCAGTGCTCACCCCCCTAGCGGGGGGGCCAGTAATACG. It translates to CSAHPPSGGASNT. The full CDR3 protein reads CSAHPPSGGASNTQYF.

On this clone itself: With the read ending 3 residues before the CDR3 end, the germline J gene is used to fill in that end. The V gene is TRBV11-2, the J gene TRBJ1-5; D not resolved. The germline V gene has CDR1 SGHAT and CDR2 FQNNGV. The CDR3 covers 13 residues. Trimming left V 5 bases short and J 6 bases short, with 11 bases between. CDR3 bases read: TGTGCCAGCAGCGACCGGCGGGGTCAGCCC. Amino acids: CASSDRRGQP. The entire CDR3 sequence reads CASSDRRGQPQHF.

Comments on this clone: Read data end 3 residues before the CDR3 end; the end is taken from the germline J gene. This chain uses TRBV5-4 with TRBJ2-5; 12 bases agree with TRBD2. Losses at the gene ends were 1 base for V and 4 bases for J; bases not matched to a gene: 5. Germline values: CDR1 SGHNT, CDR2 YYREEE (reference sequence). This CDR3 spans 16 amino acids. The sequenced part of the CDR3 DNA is TGTGCCAGCAGCTTGAGACTAGCGGGGGCAGGAGAGACC. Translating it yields CASSLRLAGAGET. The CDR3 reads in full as CASSLRLAGAGETQYF.

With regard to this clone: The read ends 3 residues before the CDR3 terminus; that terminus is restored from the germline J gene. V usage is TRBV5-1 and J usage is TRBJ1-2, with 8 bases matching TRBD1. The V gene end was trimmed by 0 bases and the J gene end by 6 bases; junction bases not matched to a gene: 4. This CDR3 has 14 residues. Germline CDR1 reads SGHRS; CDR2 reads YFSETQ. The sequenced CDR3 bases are TGCGCCAGCAGCTTGGGGTCAGGGGGCGATGGC. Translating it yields CASSLGSGGDG. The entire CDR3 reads CASSLGSGGDGYTF.

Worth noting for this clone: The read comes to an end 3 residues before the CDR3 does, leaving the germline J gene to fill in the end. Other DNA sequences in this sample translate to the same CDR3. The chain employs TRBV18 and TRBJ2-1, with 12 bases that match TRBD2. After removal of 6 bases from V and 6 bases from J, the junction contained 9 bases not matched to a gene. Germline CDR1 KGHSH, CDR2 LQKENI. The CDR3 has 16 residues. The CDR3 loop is CASSPLPSGRANEQFF. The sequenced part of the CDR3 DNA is TGTGCCAGCTCCCCCCTCCCTAGCGGGAGGGCCAATGAG.

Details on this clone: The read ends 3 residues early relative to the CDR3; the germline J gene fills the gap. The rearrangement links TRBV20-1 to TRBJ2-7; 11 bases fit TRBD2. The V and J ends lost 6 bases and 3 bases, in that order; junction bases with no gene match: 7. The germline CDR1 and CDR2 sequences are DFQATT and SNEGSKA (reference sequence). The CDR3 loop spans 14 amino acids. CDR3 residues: CSAKGLADRYEQYF. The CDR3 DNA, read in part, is TGCAGTGCCAAGGGACTAGCGGACCGCTACGAG.

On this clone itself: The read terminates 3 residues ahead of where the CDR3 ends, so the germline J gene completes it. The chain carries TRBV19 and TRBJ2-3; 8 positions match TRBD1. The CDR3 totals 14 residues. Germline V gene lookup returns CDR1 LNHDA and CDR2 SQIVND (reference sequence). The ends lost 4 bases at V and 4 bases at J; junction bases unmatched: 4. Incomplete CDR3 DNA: TGTGCCAGTAGTACCCAGGGGGCCTCAGATACG. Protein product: CASSTQGASDT. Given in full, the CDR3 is CASSTQGASDTQYF.

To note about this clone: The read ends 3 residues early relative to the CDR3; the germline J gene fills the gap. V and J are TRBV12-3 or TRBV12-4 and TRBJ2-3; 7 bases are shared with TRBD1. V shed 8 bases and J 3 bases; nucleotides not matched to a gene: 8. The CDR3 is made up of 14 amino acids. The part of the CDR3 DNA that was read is TGTGCCAGCGGGGTCGGGACAGAAACAGATACG. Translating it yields CASGVGTETDT. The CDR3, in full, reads CASGVGTETDTQYF.

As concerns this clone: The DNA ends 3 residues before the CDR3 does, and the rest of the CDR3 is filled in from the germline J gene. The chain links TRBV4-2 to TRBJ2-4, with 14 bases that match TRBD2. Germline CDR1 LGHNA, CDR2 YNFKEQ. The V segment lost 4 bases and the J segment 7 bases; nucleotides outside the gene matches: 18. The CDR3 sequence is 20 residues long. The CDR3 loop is CASSPGTSGRERDMWNIQYF. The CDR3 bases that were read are TGTGCCAGCAGCCCGGGGACTAGCGGGAGAGAGAGGGATATGTGGAACATT.

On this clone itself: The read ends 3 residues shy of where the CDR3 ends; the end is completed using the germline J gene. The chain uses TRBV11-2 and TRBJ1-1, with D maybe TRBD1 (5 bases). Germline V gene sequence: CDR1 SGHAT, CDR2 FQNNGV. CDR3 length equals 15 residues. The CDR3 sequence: CASGKRLAGQETAFF. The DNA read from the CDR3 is TGTGCCAGCGGAAAAAGACTAGCGGGGCAAGAGACA.

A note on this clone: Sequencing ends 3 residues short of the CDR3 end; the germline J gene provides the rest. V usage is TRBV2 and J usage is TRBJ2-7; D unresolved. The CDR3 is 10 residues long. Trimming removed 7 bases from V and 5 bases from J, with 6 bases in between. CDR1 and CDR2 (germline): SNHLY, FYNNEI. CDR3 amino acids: CASKGNEQYF. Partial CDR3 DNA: TGTGCCAGCAAGGGCAACGAG.

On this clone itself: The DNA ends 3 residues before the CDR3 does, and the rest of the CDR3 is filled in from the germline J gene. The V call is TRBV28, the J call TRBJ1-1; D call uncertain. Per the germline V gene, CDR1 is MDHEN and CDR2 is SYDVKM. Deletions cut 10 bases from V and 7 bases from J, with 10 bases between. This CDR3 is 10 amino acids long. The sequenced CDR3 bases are TGTGCCATCCAAAGAGGTGAA. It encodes CAIQRGE. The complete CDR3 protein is CAIQRGEAFF.

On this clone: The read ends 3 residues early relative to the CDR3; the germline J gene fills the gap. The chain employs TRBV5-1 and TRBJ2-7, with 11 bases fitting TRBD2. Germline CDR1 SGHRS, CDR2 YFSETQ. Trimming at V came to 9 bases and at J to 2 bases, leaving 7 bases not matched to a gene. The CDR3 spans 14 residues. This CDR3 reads CATRIAGGPYEQYF. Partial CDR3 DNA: TGCGCCACCAGAATAGCGGGAGGGCCCTACGAG.

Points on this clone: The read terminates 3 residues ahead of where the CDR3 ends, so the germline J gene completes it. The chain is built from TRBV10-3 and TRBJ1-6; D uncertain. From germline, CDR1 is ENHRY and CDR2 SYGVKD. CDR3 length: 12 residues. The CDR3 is CAISETNAPLHF. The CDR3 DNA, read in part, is TGTGCCATCAGTGAGACAAATGCTCCC.

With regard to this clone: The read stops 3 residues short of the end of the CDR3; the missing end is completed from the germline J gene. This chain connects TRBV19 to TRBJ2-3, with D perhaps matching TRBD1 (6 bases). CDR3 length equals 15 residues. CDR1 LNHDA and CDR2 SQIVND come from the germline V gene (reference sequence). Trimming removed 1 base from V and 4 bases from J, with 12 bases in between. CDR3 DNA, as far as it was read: TGTGCCAGTAGTATAGTTGGGGGCCTTGCAGATACG. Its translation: CASSIVGGLADT. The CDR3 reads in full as CASSIVGGLADTQYF.

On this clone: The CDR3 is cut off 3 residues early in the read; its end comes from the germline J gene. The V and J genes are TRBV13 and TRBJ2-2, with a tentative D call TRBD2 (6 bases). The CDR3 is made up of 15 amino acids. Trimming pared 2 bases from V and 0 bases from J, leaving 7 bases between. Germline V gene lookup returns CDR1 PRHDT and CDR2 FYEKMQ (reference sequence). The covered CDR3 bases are TGTGCCAGCAGCTTATCGGGGGCGAACACCGGGGAG. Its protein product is CASSLSGANTGE. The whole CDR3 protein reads CASSLSGANTGELFF.

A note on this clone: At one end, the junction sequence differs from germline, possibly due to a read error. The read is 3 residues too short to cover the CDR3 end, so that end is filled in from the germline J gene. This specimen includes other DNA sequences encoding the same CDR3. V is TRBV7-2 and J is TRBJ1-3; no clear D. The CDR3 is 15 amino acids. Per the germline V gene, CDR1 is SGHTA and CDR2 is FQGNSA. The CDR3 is CASSLVGGSGNTIYF. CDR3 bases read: TGTGCCAGCAGCTTAGTAGGCGGCTCTGGAAACACG.